Listed below are T cell receptor beta chains from one sample, sequenced in a study of blood T cell repertoires in COVID-19. Sequenced by immunoSEQ multiplex PCR; TCRdb stores in-frame clones only, minus some. The sample lists 310,000 or so clones; approximately 90% were seen once. The specimen was peripheral blood. The receptors come from a woman in her fifties or sixties who had recovered from COVID-19. Each CDR3 is given with its conserved first and last residue. D genes are given only for firm matches. Only some rows state a clone size, as once, few, many or a class for expanded clones.

>TRBV18|few|TRBJ2-2|TRBD1
TGTGCCAGCTCACGACAGGGACCCCCATTGAACACCGGGGAGCTGTTTTTT
CASSRQGPPLNTGELFF
>TRBV10-3|-|TRBJ2-7|TRBD2
TGTGCCATCAGTGTCCGAGGCGCGGGAGGCCTCCCCTACGAGCAGTACTTC
CAISVRGAGGLPYEQYF
>TRBV6-5|-|TRBJ2-6|-
TGTGCCAGCAGCCTTATCCCTGGGGCCAACGTCCTGACTTTC
CASSLIPGANVLTF
>TRBV5-4|once|TRBJ2-7|-
TGTGCCAGCAGCTTCCCAGGGTCCTACGAGCAGTACTTC
CASSFPGSYEQYF
>TRBV9|-|TRBJ2-1|-
TGTGCCAGCACTAGGACTGGGGAACACAATGAGCAGTTCTTC
CASTRTGEHNEQFF
>TRBV2|-|TRBJ1-5|TRBD1
TGTGCCAGCAGGAAACCTCCCGGACAGGGATCCCCAACCAATCAGCCCCAGCATTTT
CASRKPPGQGSPTNQPQHF
>TRBV7-9|many|TRBJ2-3|TRBD1
TGTGCCAGCAGCCCAAGGGGGCCAGATACGCAGTATTTT
CASSPRGPDTQYF
>TRBV27|once|TRBJ2-7|-
TGTGCCAGCAGTTTTGGCGGTCGCGAGCAGTACTTC
CASSFGGREQYF
>TRBV6-1|-|TRBJ2-2|TRBD2
TGTGCCAGCAGTGAATTGACTAGCGGGGCGGCCGGGGAGCTGTTTTTT
CASSELTSGAAGELFF
>TRBV11-1|-|TRBJ1-2|-
TGTGCCAGCAGCGAGCAGGAAGGCTACACCTTC
CASSEQEGYTF
>TRBV12-5|-|TRBJ1-2|-
TGTGCTAGTGGTTTGGTAAGGGGGAATGGCTACACCTTC
CASGLVRGNGYTF
>TRBV7-7|-|TRBJ2-7|-
TGTGCTAGCAGCTTAGGGCAGGGGCCCCCCTACGAGCAGTACTTC
CASSLGQGPPYEQYF
>TRBV20-1|-|TRBJ2-1|-
TGCAGTGCCACAGTCCAGGGTGAGCAGTTCTTC
CSATVQGEQFF
>TRBV9|-|TRBJ2-1|TRBD1
TGTGCCAGCAGCCCCCTGGACAGGGATCGGAATGAGCAGTTCTTC
CASSPLDRDRNEQFF
>TRBV6-2/TRBV6-3|many|TRBJ2-1|-
TGTGCCAGCAGTACCTCCCTAGTTCCCCGATACAATGAGCAGTTCTTC
CASSTSLVPRYNEQFF
>TRBV6-5|once|TRBJ2-7|-
TGTGCCAGCACCGCATCTCCCGGGGGAATTGTCGAGCAGTACTTC
CASTASPGGIVEQYF
>TRBV6-5|-|TRBJ1-2|-
TGTGCCAGCAGTCGGGGACAAGGTCCAATCTATGGCTACACCTTC
CASSRGQGPIYGYTF
>TRBV24-1|-|TRBJ2-5|-
TGTGCCACCAGTGATTTGCCCCCCTGGGGGGGGCAGGGGGAGACCCAGTACTTC
CATSDLPPWGGQGETQYF
>TRBV13|-|TRBJ2-3|TRBD2
TGTGCCAGCAGCTTCACTAGCGGGACTGGGGATACGCAGTATTTT
CASSFTSGTGDTQYF
>TRBV7-2|-|TRBJ2-1|TRBD2
TGTGCCAGCAGCTTTTCTGCGGGAGGGATGGGTGAGCAGTTCTTC
CASSFSAGGMGEQFF
>TRBV30|-|TRBJ1-1|TRBD1
TGTGCCTGGCCCCAAAACCTCAGGGGGAGAACTGAAGCTTTCTTT
CAWPQNLRGRTEAFF
>TRBV5-4|-|TRBJ2-7|TRBD2
TGTGCCAGCAGCTTGGCCGGGGGGGGTCTCGTCTACGAGCAGTACTTC
CASSLAGGGLVYEQYF
>TRBV6-6|-|TRBJ1-2|-
TGTGCCAGCAGGAGTTCCCAGGGAAACTATGGCTACACCTTC
CASRSSQGNYGYTF
>TRBV7-3|-|TRBJ2-2|TRBD2
TGTGCCAGCAGCTTATCCAGCGGGGCGGTCGGGGAGCTGTTTTTT
CASSLSSGAVGELFF
>TRBV15|-|TRBJ1-2|-
TGTGCCACCAGCGGCGAACCCGACGGGAGATATGGCTACACCTTC
CATSGEPDGRYGYTF
>TRBV4-3|-|TRBJ2-7|-
TGCGCCAGCAGCCAAGAGTGGCCAGGGGGGTACGAGCAGTACTTC
CASSQEWPGGYEQYF
>TRBV24-1|-|TRBJ1-5|TRBD1
TGTGCCACCAGTGACCACAGGGGTGGGGGCAATCAGCCCCAGCATTTT
CATSDHRGGGNQPQHF
>TRBV7-7|-|TRBJ2-5|-
TGTGCTAGCGGCGAAGGGACTGCTTCAGAGACCCAGTACTTC
CASGEGTASETQYF
>TRBV11-1|-|TRBJ2-3|-
TGTGCCAGCAGCCTCCGACAGGTTTCCACAGATACGCAGTATTTT
CASSLRQVSTDTQYF
>TRBV5-8|-|TRBJ1-5|-
TGTGCCAGCAGCCGCGCGACACTTGGCAATCAGCCCCAGCATTTT
CASSRATLGNQPQHF
>TRBV18|-|TRBJ2-5|-
TGTGCCAGCTCACCTCCTTCCGACGGGGAGACCCAGTACTTC
CASSPPSDGETQYF
>TRBV7-8|-|TRBJ2-3|-
TGTGCCAGCAGCTTAGCCCGCGAAGATACGCAGTATTTT
CASSLAREDTQYF
>TRBV7-2|-|TRBJ2-7|-
TGTGCCAGCAGCCTTCATAACAGGGTAGGGGAGCAGTACTTC
CASSLHNRVGEQYF
>TRBV18|-|TRBJ2-1|-
TGTGCCAGCTCACTGGTAGTAATCGGTGAGCAGTTCTTC
CASSLVVIGEQFF
>TRBV20-1|-|TRBJ1-1|-
TGCATCATAGCCGTAGCTTTCTTT
CIIAVAFF
>TRBV7-2|-|TRBJ1-1|-
TGTGCCAGCAGCCCACGGCAGGGACTCACTGAAGCTTTCTTT
CASSPRQGLTEAFF
>TRBV9|-|TRBJ2-3|-
TGTGCCAGCAGCGTACTCGGGTCGAATACGCAGTATTTT
CASSVLGSNTQYF
>TRBV11-2|-|TRBJ2-7|-
TGTGCCAGCAGCTTAGAGTCCGGGGTCGCCTACGAGCAGTACTTC
CASSLESGVAYEQYF
>TRBV27|-|TRBJ1-5|-
TGTGCCAGCAGTCTCTTCGGGGGTTCTAGCAATCAGCCCCAGCATTTT
CASSLFGGSSNQPQHF
>TRBV7-2|few|TRBJ2-1|-
TGTGCCAGCAGCCGCGGGACGCGAAACAATGAGCAGTTCTTC
CASSRGTRNNEQFF
>TRBV5-1|-|TRBJ1-2|-
TGCGCCAGCAGCTTGGCAGGGGACTATGGCTACACCTTC
CASSLAGDYGYTF
>TRBV9|-|TRBJ2-3|TRBD2
TGTGCCAGCAGCGTAGCCGGGGGGACTAGCACAGATACGCAGTATTTT
CASSVAGGTSTDTQYF
>TRBV29-1|-|TRBJ1-1|TRBD1
TGCAGCCTACAGGGGGCAGGGGGCACTGAAGCTTTCTTT
CSLQGAGGTEAFF